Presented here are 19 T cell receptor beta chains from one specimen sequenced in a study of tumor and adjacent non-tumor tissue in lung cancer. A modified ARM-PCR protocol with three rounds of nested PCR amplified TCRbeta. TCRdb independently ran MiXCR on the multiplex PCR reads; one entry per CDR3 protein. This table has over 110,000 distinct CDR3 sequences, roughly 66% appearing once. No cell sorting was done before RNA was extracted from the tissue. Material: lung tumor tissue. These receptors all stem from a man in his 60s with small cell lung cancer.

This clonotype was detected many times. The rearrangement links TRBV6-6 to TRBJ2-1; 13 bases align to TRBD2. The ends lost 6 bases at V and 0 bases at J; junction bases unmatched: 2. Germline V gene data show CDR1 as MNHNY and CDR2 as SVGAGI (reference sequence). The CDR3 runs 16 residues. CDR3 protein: CASRTSGGASYNEQFF. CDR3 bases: TGTGCCAGCAGAACTAGCGGGGGGGCCTCCTACAATGAGCAGTTCTTC.

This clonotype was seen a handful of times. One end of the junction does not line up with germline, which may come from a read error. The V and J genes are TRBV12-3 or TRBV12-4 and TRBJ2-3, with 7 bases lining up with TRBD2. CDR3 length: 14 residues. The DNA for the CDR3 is TGTGCCAGCAAAGCGGGGAGGGGAACAGATATGCAGTATTTT. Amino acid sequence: CASKAGRGTDMQYF.

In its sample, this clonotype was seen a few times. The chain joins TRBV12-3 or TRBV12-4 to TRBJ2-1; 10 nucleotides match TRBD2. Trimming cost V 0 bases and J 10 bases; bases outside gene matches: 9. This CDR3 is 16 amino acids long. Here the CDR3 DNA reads TGTGCCAGCAGTTTAGCCGTGACTAGCGGGCCCAAGGAGCAGTTCTTC. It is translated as CASSLAVTSGPKEQFF.

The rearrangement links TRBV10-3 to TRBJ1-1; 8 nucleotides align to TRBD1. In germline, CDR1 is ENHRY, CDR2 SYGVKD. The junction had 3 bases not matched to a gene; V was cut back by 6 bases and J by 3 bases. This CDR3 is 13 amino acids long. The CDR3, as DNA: TGTGCCATCAGGACAGGGGAGGACACTGAAGCTTTCTTT. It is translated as CAIRTGEDTEAFF.

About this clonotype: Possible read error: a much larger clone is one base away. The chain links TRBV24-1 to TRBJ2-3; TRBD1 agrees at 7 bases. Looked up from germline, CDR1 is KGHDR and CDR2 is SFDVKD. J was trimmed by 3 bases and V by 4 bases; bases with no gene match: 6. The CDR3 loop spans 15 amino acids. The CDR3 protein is CATSDTGQTTDTQYF. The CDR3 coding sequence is TGTGCCACCAGTGACACGGGACAGACTACAGATACGCAGTATTTT.

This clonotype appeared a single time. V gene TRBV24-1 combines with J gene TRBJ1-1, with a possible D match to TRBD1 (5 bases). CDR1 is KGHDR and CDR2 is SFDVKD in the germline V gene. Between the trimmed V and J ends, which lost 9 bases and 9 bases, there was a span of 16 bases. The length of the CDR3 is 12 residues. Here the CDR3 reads CATGSHGGKAFF. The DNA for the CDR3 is TGTGCCACCGGGAGCCATGGGGGGAAAGCTTTCTTT.

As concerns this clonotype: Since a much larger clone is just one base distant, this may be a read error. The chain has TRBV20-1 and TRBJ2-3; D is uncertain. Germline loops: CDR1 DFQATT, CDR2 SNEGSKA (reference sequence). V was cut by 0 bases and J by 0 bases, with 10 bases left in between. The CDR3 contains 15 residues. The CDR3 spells CSARDNHKSTDTQYF. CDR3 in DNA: TGCAGTGCTAGAGACAACCACAAGAGCACAGATACGCAGTATTTT.

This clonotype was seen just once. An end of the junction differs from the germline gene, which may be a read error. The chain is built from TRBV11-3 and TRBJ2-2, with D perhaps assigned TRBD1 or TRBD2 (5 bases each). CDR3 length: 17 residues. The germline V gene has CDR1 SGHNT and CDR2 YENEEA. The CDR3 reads CASSLRGSLLDTGELLF. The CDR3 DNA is TGTGCCAGCAGCTTAAGGGGCAGTTTATTAGACACCGGGGAGCTGCTTTTT.

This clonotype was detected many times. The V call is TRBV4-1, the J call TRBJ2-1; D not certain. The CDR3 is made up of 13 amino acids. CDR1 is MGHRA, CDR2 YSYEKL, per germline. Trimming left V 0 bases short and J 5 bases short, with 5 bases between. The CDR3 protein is CASSQDTDNEQFF. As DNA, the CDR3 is TGCGCCAGCAGCCAAGATACCGACAATGAGCAGTTCTTC.

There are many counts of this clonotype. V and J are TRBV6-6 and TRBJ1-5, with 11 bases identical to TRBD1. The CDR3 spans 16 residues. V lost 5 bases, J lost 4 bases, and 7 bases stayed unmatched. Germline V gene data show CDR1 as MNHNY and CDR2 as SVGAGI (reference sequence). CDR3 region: CASSPGQGGDNQPQHF. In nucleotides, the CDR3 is TGTGCCAGCAGTCCGGGACAGGGGGGAGATAATCAGCCCCAGCATTTT.

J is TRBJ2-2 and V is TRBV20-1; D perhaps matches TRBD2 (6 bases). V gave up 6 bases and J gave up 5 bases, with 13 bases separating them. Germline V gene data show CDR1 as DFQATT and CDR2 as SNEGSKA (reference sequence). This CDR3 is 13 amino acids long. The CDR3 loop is CSAGGGETGELFF. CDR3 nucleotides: TGCAGTGCCGGAGGAGGGGAAACCGGGGAGCTGTTTTTT.

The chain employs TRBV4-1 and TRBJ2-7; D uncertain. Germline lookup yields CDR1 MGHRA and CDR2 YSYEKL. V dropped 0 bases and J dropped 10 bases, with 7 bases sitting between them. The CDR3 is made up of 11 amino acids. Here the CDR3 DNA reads TGCGCCAGCAGCCAAGAACTCGATCAGTACTTC. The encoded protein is CASSQELDQYF.

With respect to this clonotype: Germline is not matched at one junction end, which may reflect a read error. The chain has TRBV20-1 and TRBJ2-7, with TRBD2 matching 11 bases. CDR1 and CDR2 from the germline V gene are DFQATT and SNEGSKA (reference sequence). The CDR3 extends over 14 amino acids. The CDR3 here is CSASSGRGSYEQYF. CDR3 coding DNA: TGTAGTGCCAGTAGCGGGAGGGGTTCCTACGAGCAGTACTTC.

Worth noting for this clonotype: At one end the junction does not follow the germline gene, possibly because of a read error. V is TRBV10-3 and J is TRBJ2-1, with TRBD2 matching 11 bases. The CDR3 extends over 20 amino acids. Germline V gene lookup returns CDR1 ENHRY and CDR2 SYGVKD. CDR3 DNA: TGTGCAATCAGCGACCCGGTTGAGACTAGCGGGGCCAGCTCCTACAATGAGCAGTTCTTC. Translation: CAISDPVETSGASSYNEQFF.

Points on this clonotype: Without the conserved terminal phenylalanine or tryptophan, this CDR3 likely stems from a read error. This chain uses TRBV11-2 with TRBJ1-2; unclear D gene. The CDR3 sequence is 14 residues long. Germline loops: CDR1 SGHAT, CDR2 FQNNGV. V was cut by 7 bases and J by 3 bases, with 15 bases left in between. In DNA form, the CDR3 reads TGTGCCAGCAACTTCCAACCCGGGGACTATGGCTACACCTCC. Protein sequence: CASNFQPGDYGYTS.

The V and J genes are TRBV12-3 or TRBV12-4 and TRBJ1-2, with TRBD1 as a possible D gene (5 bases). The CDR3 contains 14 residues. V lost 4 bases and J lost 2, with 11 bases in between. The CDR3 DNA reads TGTGCCAGCAGTTCGTTCGGGGGAAACTATGGCTACACCTTC. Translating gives CASSSFGGNYGYTF.

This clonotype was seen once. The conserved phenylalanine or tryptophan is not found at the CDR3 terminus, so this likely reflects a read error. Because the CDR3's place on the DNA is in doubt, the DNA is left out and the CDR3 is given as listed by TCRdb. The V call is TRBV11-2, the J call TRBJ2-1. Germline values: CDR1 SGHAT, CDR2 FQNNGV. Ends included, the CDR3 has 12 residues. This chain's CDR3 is CASSHLGGERFI.

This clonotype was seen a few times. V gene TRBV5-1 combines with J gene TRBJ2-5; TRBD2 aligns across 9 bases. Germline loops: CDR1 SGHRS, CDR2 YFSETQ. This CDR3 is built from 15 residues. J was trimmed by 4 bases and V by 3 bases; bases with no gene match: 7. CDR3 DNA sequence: TGCGCCAGCAGCTACCGAGCGGGAGGCGGAGAGACCCAGTACTTC. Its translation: CASSYRAGGGETQYF.

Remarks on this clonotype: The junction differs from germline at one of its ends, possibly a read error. In DNA form, the CDR3 reads TGTGCCAGCAGTTTATACGTGGGGAACTCACCCCTCAACTTT. It codes for CASSLYVGNSPLNF. The chain combines TRBV28 with TRBJ1-6; the D is unclear. Germline values: CDR1 MDHEN, CDR2 SYDVKM. This CDR3 comprises 14 residues.